This TCR beta chain emerged from a study of response to subunit inactivated influenza vaccine. Germline CDR1 reads SEHNR; CDR2 reads FQNEAQ (reference sequence). This CDR3 comprises 13 residues. The V gene end was trimmed by 4 bases and the J gene end by 6 bases; junction bases not matched to a gene: 5. TCRdb reanalysed the RT-PCR reads using MiXCR and keeps one entry per CDR3 protein. The sample carries about 830,000 distinct CDR3 sequences, approximately 18% recorded once. The sequence was collected from a man aged 50-60 years who received an inactivated influenza vaccine. The J gene is TRBJ2-7, the V gene TRBV7-9; 8 positions match TRBD2. The sample here was PBMCs from blood, taken around 5 days after vaccination. The CDR3 region is CASSSAGVGEQYF. The CDR3, as DNA: TGTGCCAGCAGCTCAGCGGGAGTAGGCGAGCAGTACTTC. Using reference TRBV7-9 and TRBJ2-7 for the parts outside the CDR3, the full variable domain is DTGVSQNPRHKITKRGQNVTFRCDPISEHNRLYWYRQTLGQGPEFLTYFQNEAQLEKSRLLSDRFSAERPKGSFSTLEIQRTEQGDSAMYLCASSSAGVGEQYFGPGTRLTVT.